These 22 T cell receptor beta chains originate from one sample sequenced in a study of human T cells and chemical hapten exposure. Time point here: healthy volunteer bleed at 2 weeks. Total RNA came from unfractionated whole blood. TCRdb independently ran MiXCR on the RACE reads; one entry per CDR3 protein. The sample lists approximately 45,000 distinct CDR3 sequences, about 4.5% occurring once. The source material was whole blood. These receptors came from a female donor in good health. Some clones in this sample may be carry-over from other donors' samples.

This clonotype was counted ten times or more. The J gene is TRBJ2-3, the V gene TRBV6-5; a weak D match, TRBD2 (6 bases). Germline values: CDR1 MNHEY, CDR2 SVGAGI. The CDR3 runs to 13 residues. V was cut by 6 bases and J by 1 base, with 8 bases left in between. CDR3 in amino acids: CASRDYRTDTQYF. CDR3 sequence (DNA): TGTGCCAGCAGGGACTACCGCACAGATACGCAGTATTTT.

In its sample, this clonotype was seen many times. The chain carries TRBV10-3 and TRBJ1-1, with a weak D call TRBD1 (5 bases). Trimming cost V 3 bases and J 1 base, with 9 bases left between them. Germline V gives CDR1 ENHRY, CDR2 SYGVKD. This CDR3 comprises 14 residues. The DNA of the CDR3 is TGTGCCATCAGTGACGTGGACAAGAACACTGAAGCTTTCTTT. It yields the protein CAISDVDKNTEAFF.

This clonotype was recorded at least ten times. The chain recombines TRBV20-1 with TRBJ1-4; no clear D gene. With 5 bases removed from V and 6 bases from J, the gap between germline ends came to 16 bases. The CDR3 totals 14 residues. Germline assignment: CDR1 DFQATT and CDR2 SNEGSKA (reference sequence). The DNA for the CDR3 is TGCAGTGCTGGACTGAGGTTTCGAGATGAAAAACTGTTTTTT. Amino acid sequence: CSAGLRFRDEKLFF.

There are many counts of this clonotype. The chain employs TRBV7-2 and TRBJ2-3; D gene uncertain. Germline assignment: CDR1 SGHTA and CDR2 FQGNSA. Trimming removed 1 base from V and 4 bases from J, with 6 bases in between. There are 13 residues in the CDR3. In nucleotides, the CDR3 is TGTGCCAGCAGCTTAGAGAAATCAGATACGCAGTATTTT. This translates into CASSLEKSDTQYF.

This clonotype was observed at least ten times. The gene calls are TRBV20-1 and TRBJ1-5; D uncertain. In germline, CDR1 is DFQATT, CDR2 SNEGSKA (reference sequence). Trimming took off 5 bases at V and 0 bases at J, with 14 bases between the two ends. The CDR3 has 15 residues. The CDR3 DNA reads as TGCAGTGCTGAGTACAGCACGTATAGCAATCAGCCCCAGCATTTT. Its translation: CSAEYSTYSNQPQHF.

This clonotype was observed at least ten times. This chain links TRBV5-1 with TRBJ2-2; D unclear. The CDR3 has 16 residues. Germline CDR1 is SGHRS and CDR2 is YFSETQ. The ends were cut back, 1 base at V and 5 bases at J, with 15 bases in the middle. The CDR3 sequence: CASSLQPLRNTGELFF. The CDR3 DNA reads TGCGCCAGCAGCTTGCAACCCCTTCGGAATACCGGGGAGCTGTTTTTT.

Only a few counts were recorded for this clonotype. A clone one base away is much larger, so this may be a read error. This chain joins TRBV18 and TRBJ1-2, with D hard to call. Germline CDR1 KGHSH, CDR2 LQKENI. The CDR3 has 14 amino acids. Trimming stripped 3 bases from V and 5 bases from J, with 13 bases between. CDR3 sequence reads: CASSPKKGGYGYTF. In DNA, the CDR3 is TGTGCCAGCTCACCGAAAAAGGGTGGATATGGCTACACCTTC.

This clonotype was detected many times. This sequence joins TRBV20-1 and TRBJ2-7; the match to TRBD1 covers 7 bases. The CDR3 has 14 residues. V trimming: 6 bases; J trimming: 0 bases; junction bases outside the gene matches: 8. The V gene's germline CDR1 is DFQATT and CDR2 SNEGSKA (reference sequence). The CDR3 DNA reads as TGCAGTGCCCAGACAGGGCCCAGCTCCTACGAGCAGTACTTC. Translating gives CSAQTGPSSYEQYF.

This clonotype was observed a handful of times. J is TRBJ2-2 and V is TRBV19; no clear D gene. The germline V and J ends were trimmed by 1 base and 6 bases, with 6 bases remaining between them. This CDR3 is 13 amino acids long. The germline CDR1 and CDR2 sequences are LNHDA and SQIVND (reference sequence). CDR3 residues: CASSIVGAGELFF. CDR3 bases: TGTGCCAGTAGTATAGTTGGGGCCGGGGAGCTGTTTTTT.

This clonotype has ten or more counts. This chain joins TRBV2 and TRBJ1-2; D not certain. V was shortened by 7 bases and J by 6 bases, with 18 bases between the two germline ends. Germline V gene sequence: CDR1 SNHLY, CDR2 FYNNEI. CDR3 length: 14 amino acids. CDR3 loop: CASKSRGRLDGYTF. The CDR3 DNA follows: TGTGCCAGCAAGAGTCGGGGAAGACTAGATGGCTACACCTTC.

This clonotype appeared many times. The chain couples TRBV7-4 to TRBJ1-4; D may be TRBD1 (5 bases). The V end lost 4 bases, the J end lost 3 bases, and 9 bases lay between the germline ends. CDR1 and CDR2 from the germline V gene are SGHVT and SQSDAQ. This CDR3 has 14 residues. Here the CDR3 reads CASSYDRPNEKLFF. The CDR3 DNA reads TGTGCCAGCAGCTACGACAGACCTAATGAAAAACTGTTTTTT.

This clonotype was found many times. The CDR3: CASRSDSQETQYF. CDR3 bases: TGTGCCAGCAGATCGGACAGCCAAGAGACCCAGTACTTC. V is TRBV2 and J is TRBJ2-5; the D gene is possibly TRBD1 (6 bases). CDR1 is SNHLY and CDR2 is FYNNEI in the germline V gene. V was clipped by 6 bases and J by 1 base, with 9 bases between them. The CDR3 is 13 residues long.

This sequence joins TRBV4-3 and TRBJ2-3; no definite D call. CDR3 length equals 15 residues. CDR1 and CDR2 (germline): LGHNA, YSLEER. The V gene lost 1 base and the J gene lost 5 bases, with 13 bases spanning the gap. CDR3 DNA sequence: TGCGCCAGCAGCCAAGGCCTTGGGGTCGGAGATACGCAGTATTTT. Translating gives CASSQGLGVGDTQYF.

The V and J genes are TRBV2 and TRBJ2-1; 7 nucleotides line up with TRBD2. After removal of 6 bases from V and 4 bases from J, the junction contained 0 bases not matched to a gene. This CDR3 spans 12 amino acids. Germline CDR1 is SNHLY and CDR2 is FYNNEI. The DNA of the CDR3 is TGTGCCAGCAGCGGGGGGTACAATGAGCAGTTCTTC. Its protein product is CASSGGYNEQFF.

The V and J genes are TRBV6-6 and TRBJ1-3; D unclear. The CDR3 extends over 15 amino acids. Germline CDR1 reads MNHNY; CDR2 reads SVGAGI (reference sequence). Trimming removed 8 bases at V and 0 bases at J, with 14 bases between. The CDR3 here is CASRPPSYSGNTIYF. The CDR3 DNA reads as TGTGCCAGCCGACCACCTTCCTACTCTGGAAACACCATATATTTT.

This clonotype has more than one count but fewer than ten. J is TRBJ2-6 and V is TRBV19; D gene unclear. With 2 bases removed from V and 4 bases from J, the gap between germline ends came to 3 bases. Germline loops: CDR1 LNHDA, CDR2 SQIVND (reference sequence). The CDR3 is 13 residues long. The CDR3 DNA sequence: TGTGCCAGTAGTATACGGGGGGCCAACGTCCTGACTTTC. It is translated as CASSIRGANVLTF.

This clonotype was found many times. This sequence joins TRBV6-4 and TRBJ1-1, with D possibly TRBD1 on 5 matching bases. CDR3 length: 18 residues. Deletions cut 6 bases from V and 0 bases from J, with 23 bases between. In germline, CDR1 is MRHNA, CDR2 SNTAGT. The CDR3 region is CASSRLPMGGTMNTEAFF. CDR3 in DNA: TGTGCCAGCAGCCGCCTTCCAATGGGGGGGACCATGAACACTGAAGCTTTCTTT.

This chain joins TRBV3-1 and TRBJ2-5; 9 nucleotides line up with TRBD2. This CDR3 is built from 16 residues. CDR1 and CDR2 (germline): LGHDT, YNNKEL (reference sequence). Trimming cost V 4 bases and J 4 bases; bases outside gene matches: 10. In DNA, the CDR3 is TGTGCCAGCAGCCTCCGAGCGGGAGGAGGTCGAGAGACCCAGTACTTC. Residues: CASSLRAGGGRETQYF.

The DNA for the CDR3 is TGTGCCAGCAGTGTGGGACAGGGCGGGGGAAATACGCAGTATTTT. As protein: CASSVGQGGGNTQYF. The rearrangement joins TRBV2 to TRBJ2-3, with 9 bases lining up with TRBD1. V lost 4 bases and J lost 7; bases outside the gene matches: 9. CDR3 size: 15 residues. Germline-derived CDR1 and CDR2 are SNHLY and FYNNEI.

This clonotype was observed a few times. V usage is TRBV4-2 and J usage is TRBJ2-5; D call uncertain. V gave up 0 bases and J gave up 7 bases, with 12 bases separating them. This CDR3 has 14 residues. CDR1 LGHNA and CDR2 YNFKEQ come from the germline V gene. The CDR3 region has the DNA TGTGCCAGCAGCCAAGATCCGTACCCCGGGACCCAGTACTTC. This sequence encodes CASSQDPYPGTQYF.

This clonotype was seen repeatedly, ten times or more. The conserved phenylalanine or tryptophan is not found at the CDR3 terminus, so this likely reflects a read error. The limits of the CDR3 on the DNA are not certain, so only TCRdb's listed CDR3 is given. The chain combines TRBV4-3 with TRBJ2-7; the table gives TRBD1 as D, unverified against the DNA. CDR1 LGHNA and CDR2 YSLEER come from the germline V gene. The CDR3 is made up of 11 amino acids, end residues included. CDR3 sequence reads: CASSQVDRTRR.

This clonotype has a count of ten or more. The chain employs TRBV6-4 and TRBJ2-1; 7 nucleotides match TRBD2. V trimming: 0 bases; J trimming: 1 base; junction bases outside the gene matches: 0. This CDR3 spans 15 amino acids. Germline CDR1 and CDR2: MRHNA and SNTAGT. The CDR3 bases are TGTGCCAGCAGTGACTCTAGCGGGTCCTACAATGAGCAGTTCTTC. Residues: CASSDSSGSYNEQFF.